Listed below are T cell receptor beta chains from one sample, sequenced in a study of blood T cell repertoires in COVID-19. Produced via immunoSEQ multiplex PCR; TCRdb's table is partial and in-frame only. This sample has 400,000 to 500,000 clones, with more than 80% found just once. The source material was peripheral blood. Source of these receptors: a woman younger than 45 with active or convalescent COVID-19. The CDR3 runs from the conserved cysteine through the conserved F or W. The order of the fields is clone size, V gene, J gene, D gene, CDR3 protein, CDR3 DNA. D genes are given only for firm matches. Clone sizes are given selectively: once, few, many, or a class where the clone is expanded.

clone size: NA
V gene: TRBV5-4
J gene: TRBJ2-7
D gene: NA
CDR3 protein: CASSFRGEQYF
CDR3 DNA: TGTGCCAGCAGCTTCCGGGGCGAGCAGTACTTC

clone size: NA
V gene: TRBV27
J gene: TRBJ1-1
D gene: NA
CDR3 protein: CASSLKGEVGNTEAFF
CDR3 DNA: TGTGCCAGCAGTTTAAAGGGGGAAGTGGGGAACACTGAAGCTTTCTTT

clone size: NA
V gene: TRBV10-1
J gene: TRBJ1-1
D gene: TRBD1
CDR3 protein: CASSESRPGTGLTEAFF
CDR3 DNA: TGCGCCAGCAGTGAGTCGAGACCCGGGACAGGTTTAACTGAAGCTTTCTTT

clone size: once
V gene: TRBV6-5
J gene: TRBJ2-7
D gene: TRBD1
CDR3 protein: CASSSLSGQGRYEQYF
CDR3 DNA: TGTGCCAGCAGTTCTCTCTCGGGACAGGGGAGGTACGAGCAGTACTTC

clone size: NA
V gene: TRBV4-1
J gene: TRBJ1-1
D gene: NA
CDR3 protein: CASSPPTGETFF
CDR3 DNA: TGCGCCAGCAGCCCCCCTACGGGGGAGACTTTCTTT

clone size: NA
V gene: TRBV2
J gene: TRBJ2-7
D gene: NA
CDR3 protein: CASSVHSSSYEQYF
CDR3 DNA: TGTGCCAGCAGTGTCCACAGCAGCTCCTACGAGCAGTACTTC

clone size: NA
V gene: TRBV9
J gene: TRBJ1-2
D gene: NA
CDR3 protein: CASSVEGGQSNYGYTF
CDR3 DNA: TGTGCCAGCAGCGTAGAAGGGGGACAAAGTAACTATGGCTACACCTTC

clone size: NA
V gene: TRBV11-2
J gene: TRBJ2-7
D gene: NA
CDR3 protein: CASSLALELIRSYEQYF
CDR3 DNA: TGTGCCAGCAGCTTAGCCCTTGAACTTATCCGCTCCTACGAGCAGTACTTC

clone size: NA
V gene: TRBV5-6
J gene: TRBJ2-3
D gene: TRBD2
CDR3 protein: CASSPGVVASGFLNTQYF
CDR3 DNA: TGTGCCAGCAGCCCTGGGGTGGTGGCTAGCGGGTTTCTAAATACGCAGTATTTT

clone size: NA
V gene: TRBV7-9
J gene: TRBJ2-7
D gene: TRBD2
CDR3 protein: CASSLERDQGHEQYF
CDR3 DNA: TGTGCCAGCAGCTTAGAGCGGGACCAAGGGCACGAGCAGTACTTC

clone size: NA
V gene: TRBV6-5
J gene: TRBJ2-1
D gene: NA
CDR3 protein: CASSYSRVHSYNEQFF
CDR3 DNA: TGTGCCAGCAGTTACTCGAGGGTCCACTCCTACAATGAGCAGTTCTTC

clone size: once
V gene: TRBV11-2
J gene: TRBJ1-1
D gene: TRBD1
CDR3 protein: CASSLDRMDRNEAFF
CDR3 DNA: TGTGCCAGCAGCTTAGATCGAATGGACAGGAATGAAGCTTTCTTT

clone size: NA
V gene: TRBV12-5
J gene: TRBJ2-7
D gene: NA
CDR3 protein: CASGLLAYEQYF
CDR3 DNA: TGTGCTAGTGGTTTGCTAGCCTACGAGCAGTACTTC

clone size: NA
V gene: TRBV19
J gene: TRBJ1-2
D gene: TRBD1
CDR3 protein: CASSTPRDRVIYTF
CDR3 DNA: TGTGCCAGTAGTACTCCAAGAGACAGGGTGATCTACACCTTC

clone size: NA
V gene: TRBV2
J gene: TRBJ2-7
D gene: TRBD2
CDR3 protein: CASARTELAGGPRYEQYF
CDR3 DNA: TGTGCCAGCGCCAGGACGGAGCTAGCGGGAGGGCCTCGGTACGAGCAGTACTTC

clone size: NA
V gene: TRBV3-1/TRBV3-2
J gene: TRBJ2-1
D gene: TRBD2
CDR3 protein: CASRPSGRAGDEQFF
CDR3 DNA: TGTGCCAGCAGGCCCAGCGGGAGGGCGGGCGATGAGCAGTTCTTC

clone size: NA
V gene: TRBV6-1
J gene: TRBJ1-1
D gene: NA
CDR3 protein: CASIWETEAFF
CDR3 DNA: TGTGCCAGCATTTGGGAGACTGAAGCTTTCTTT

clone size: NA
V gene: TRBV6-5
J gene: TRBJ1-5
D gene: NA
CDR3 protein: CATSGESNQPQHF
CDR3 DNA: TGTGCCACCTCTGGGGAGAGCAATCAGCCCCAGCATTTT

clone size: NA
V gene: TRBV7-8
J gene: TRBJ2-3
D gene: TRBD2
CDR3 protein: CASSLPSGGGDFTDTQYF
CDR3 DNA: TGTGCCAGCAGCTTACCCTCCGGGGGGGGCGACTTCACAGATACGCAGTATTTT

clone size: NA
V gene: TRBV2
J gene: TRBJ2-1
D gene: TRBD2
CDR3 protein: CASSERGGRDEQFF
CDR3 DNA: TGTGCCAGCAGTGAGCGGGGGGGCCGGGATGAGCAGTTCTTC

clone size: NA
V gene: TRBV25-1
J gene: TRBJ2-3
D gene: NA
CDR3 protein: CASSETGRVRDTQYF
CDR3 DNA: TGTGCCAGCAGCGAAACAGGGCGGGTTAGAGATACGCAGTATTTT

clone size: NA
V gene: TRBV27
J gene: TRBJ1-1
D gene: NA
CDR3 protein: CASRDAGLDTEAFF
CDR3 DNA: TGTGCCAGCAGGGACGCGGGGTTGGACACTGAAGCTTTCTTT

clone size: NA
V gene: TRBV20-1
J gene: TRBJ1-1
D gene: NA
CDR3 protein: CSARRDTEAFF
CDR3 DNA: TGCAGTGCTAGGCGGGACACTGAAGCTTTCTTT

clone size: few
V gene: TRBV27
J gene: TRBJ1-6
D gene: TRBD1
CDR3 protein: CASSLGTESQYNSPLHF
CDR3 DNA: TGTGCCAGCAGTCTAGGGACAGAATCCCAGTATAATTCACCCCTCCACTTT

clone size: NA
V gene: TRBV7-6
J gene: TRBJ1-1
D gene: NA
CDR3 protein: CASSLEAGWAGYTEAFF
CDR3 DNA: TGTGCCAGCAGCTTAGAGGCTGGTTGGGCAGGGTACACTGAAGCTTTCTTT

clone size: NA
V gene: TRBV3-1/TRBV3-2
J gene: TRBJ2-2
D gene: NA
CDR3 protein: CASSQDRVVTAGELFF
CDR3 DNA: TGTGCCAGCAGCCAAGACAGGGTCGTAACCGCCGGGGAGCTGTTTTTT

clone size: NA
V gene: TRBV5-6
J gene: TRBJ1-6
D gene: TRBD1
CDR3 protein: CASRLWDRGNSPLHF
CDR3 DNA: TGTGCCAGCAGGTTATGGGACAGGGGGAATTCACCCCTCCACTTT

clone size: NA
V gene: TRBV15
J gene: TRBJ1-1
D gene: NA
CDR3 protein: CATSRSGENTEAFF
CDR3 DNA: TGTGCCACCAGCAGATCCGGAGAGAACACTGAAGCTTTCTTT

clone size: NA
V gene: TRBV25-1
J gene: TRBJ2-1
D gene: NA
CDR3 protein: CASSEWGQDNEQFF
CDR3 DNA: TGTGCCAGCAGTGAATGGGGGCAAGACAATGAGCAGTTCTTC

clone size: NA
V gene: TRBV12-5
J gene: TRBJ2-3
D gene: TRBD2
CDR3 protein: CASGLVAGGPGPTDTQYF
CDR3 DNA: TGTGCTAGTGGTTTGGTAGCGGGGGGGCCGGGACCAACAGATACGCAGTATTTT

clone size: NA
V gene: TRBV5-1
J gene: TRBJ1-6
D gene: TRBD1
CDR3 protein: CASSYLTGGGSYNSPLHF
CDR3 DNA: TGCGCCAGCAGCTATCTTACAGGGGGGGGCTCCTATAATTCACCCCTCCACTTT

clone size: NA
V gene: TRBV4-1
J gene: TRBJ2-7
D gene: NA
CDR3 protein: CASSQDRGWEQYF
CDR3 DNA: TGCGCCAGCAGCCAAGACAGGGGTTGGGAGCAGTACTTC

clone size: NA
V gene: TRBV5-4
J gene: TRBJ2-5
D gene: NA
CDR3 protein: CASSPPGALETQYF
CDR3 DNA: TGTGCCAGCAGCCCTCCTGGGGCCCTGGAGACCCAGTACTTC

clone size: NA
V gene: TRBV5-1
J gene: TRBJ2-7
D gene: NA
CDR3 protein: CASSLSPQTRSELEQYF
CDR3 DNA: TGCGCCAGCAGCTTGTCTCCGCAGACACGGTCCGAACTCGAGCAGTACTTC

clone size: NA
V gene: TRBV11-2
J gene: TRBJ2-3
D gene: NA
CDR3 protein: CASSSERRSTDTQYF
CDR3 DNA: TGTGCCAGCAGCTCTGAGCGGAGGAGCACAGATACGCAGTATTTT

clone size: NA
V gene: TRBV27
J gene: TRBJ1-6
D gene: NA
CDR3 protein: CASSLRSWESYNSPLHF
CDR3 DNA: TGTGCCAGCAGCTTAAGATCCTGGGAGTCCTATAATTCACCCCTCCACTTT

clone size: NA
V gene: TRBV4-1
J gene: TRBJ2-5
D gene: TRBD2
CDR3 protein: CASSARLNSGMETQYF
CDR3 DNA: TGCGCCAGCAGCGCCCGCCTAAATAGCGGGATGGAGACCCAGTACTTC

clone size: NA
V gene: TRBV4-1
J gene: TRBJ2-7
D gene: NA
CDR3 protein: CASSQATASYEQYF
CDR3 DNA: TGCGCCAGCAGCCAAGCAACAGCATCCTACGAGCAGTACTTC

clone size: NA
V gene: TRBV7-8
J gene: TRBJ1-6
D gene: TRBD1
CDR3 protein: CASSWDSEVALHF
CDR3 DNA: TGTGCCAGCAGCTGGGACAGCGAAGTCGCCCTCCACTTT

clone size: NA
V gene: TRBV18
J gene: TRBJ1-1
D gene: NA
CDR3 protein: CASSPEGLLEAFF
CDR3 DNA: TGTGCCAGCTCACCGGAAGGACTTCTTGAAGCTTTCTTT

clone size: NA
V gene: TRBV25-1
J gene: TRBJ2-7
D gene: NA
CDR3 protein: CASSEYVQGPSYEQYF
CDR3 DNA: TGTGCCAGCAGTGAATATGTCCAGGGGCCCTCCTACGAGCAGTACTTC

clone size: NA
V gene: TRBV4-1
J gene: TRBJ2-5
D gene: TRBD2
CDR3 protein: CASRRGGGSGQETQYF
CDR3 DNA: TGCGCCAGCAGACGAGGTGGCGGGAGTGGACAAGAGACCCAGTACTTC

clone size: NA
V gene: TRBV30
J gene: TRBJ2-1
D gene: TRBD2
CDR3 protein: CAWERERTGGEQFF
CDR3 DNA: TGTGCCTGGGAGCGGGAGAGAACCGGGGGTGAGCAGTTCTTC

clone size: once
V gene: TRBV2
J gene: TRBJ1-2
D gene: TRBD1
CDR3 protein: CASSVGTDYGYTF
CDR3 DNA: TGTGCCAGCAGCGTCGGGACAGACTATGGCTACACCTTC

clone size: NA
V gene: TRBV11-2
J gene: TRBJ1-3
D gene: NA
CDR3 protein: CASSLVAGSTGNTIYF
CDR3 DNA: TGTGCCAGCAGCTTAGTGGCGGGATCTACTGGAAACACCATATATTTT

clone size: NA
V gene: TRBV10-3
J gene: TRBJ1-2
D gene: NA
CDR3 protein: CAISESPDSSSNYGYTF
CDR3 DNA: TGTGCCATCAGTGAGTCCCCGGACAGTTCCTCTAACTATGGCTACACCTTC

clone size: NA
V gene: TRBV4-1
J gene: TRBJ2-5
D gene: TRBD2
CDR3 protein: CASSQEVLAGAVDAEETQYF
CDR3 DNA: TGCGCCAGCAGCCAAGAAGTACTAGCGGGAGCCGTAGACGCCGAAGAGACCCAGTACTTC

clone size: NA
V gene: TRBV20-1
J gene: TRBJ2-7
D gene: NA
CDR3 protein: CSAQISYEQYF
CDR3 DNA: TGCAGTGCCCAAATCAGTTACGAGCAGTACTTC

clone size: NA
V gene: TRBV19
J gene: TRBJ1-1
D gene: NA
CDR3 protein: CASSVPGGTEAFF
CDR3 DNA: TGTGCCAGTAGTGTCCCGGGGGGCACTGAAGCTTTCTTT

clone size: NA
V gene: TRBV19
J gene: TRBJ1-3
D gene: TRBD1
CDR3 protein: CASSRGTVVNGNTIYF
CDR3 DNA: TGTGCCAGTAGTAGAGGGACAGTGGTGAATGGAAACACCATATATTTT

clone size: once
V gene: TRBV3-1/TRBV3-2
J gene: TRBJ1-1
D gene: TRBD1
CDR3 protein: CASSKTGVAFF
CDR3 DNA: TGTGCCAGCAGCAAGACAGGGGTCGCTTTCTTT

clone size: NA
V gene: TRBV27
J gene: TRBJ2-1
D gene: TRBD1
CDR3 protein: CASRRMDRGLINEQFF
CDR3 DNA: TGTGCCAGCAGACGCATGGACAGGGGGCTTATCAATGAGCAGTTCTTC

clone size: NA
V gene: TRBV4-1
J gene: TRBJ1-4
D gene: NA
CDR3 protein: CASSQDSGREKLFF
CDR3 DNA: TGCGCCAGCAGCCAAGACTCTGGGAGGGAAAAACTGTTTTTT

clone size: once
V gene: TRBV7-8
J gene: TRBJ2-2
D gene: TRBD2
CDR3 protein: CASSSAPLPGLANTGELFF
CDR3 DNA: TGTGCCAGCAGCTCCGCGCCCCTCCCGGGACTAGCAAACACCGGGGAGCTGTTTTTT

clone size: NA
V gene: TRBV4-1
J gene: TRBJ1-2
D gene: NA
CDR3 protein: CASSQGGGYGYTF
CDR3 DNA: TGCGCCAGCAGCCAAGGAGGTGGGTATGGCTACACCTTC

clone size: NA
V gene: TRBV5-6
J gene: TRBJ1-2
D gene: NA
CDR3 protein: CASSPSGALPYGYTF
CDR3 DNA: TGTGCCAGCAGCCCCTCAGGCGCTCTTCCATATGGCTACACCTTC

clone size: NA
V gene: TRBV3-1/TRBV3-2
J gene: TRBJ2-1
D gene: NA
CDR3 protein: CASSPRDLGSYNEQFF
CDR3 DNA: TGTGCCAGCAGCCCCCGGGATCTGGGCTCCTACAATGAGCAGTTCTTC

clone size: few
V gene: TRBV6-1
J gene: TRBJ2-1
D gene: NA
CDR3 protein: CASSEALDSSYNEQFF
CDR3 DNA: TGTGCCAGCAGTGAAGCGCTTGATAGCTCCTACAATGAGCAGTTCTTC